This T cell receptor beta chain is drawn from a study of blood T cell repertoires in COVID-19. Individuals aged roughly 18 to 100 years were recruited from about two dozen US areas. Assay used: immunoSEQ multiplex PCR; TCRdb lists only in-frame clones, some missing. The sample includes roughly 180,000 clones, approximately 86% of them seen just once. This CDR3 comprises 15 residues. Germline V gene sequence: CDR1 SGHTA, CDR2 FQGNSA. The ends were cut back, 2 bases at V and 2 bases at J, with 12 bases in the middle. This chain connects TRBV7-2 to TRBJ1-2, with D possibly TRBD1 on 5 matching bases. The sample taken for sequencing was PBMCs or T cells enriched from blood (not recorded which). The receptor was derived from a woman aged 25 to 39 who had recovered from COVID-19. CDR3 residues: CASSLLQGLNYGYTF. CDR3 DNA sequence: TGTGCCAGCAGCTTACTCCAGGGATTAAACTATGGCTACACCTTC.